The clone carrying this T cell receptor (beta chain) has only one observation. Antigen unknown. The sample originates from a study of somatic mutations in cytotoxic T cells in rheumatoid arthritis. Study summary: Some V beta antibody-stained T-cell populations were flow-sorted at nearly 100% purity, including V beta1+ cells sequenced for TCRB.

Produced via immunoSEQ multiplex PCR; TCRdb's table is partial and in-frame only. The data show roughly 20,000 clones, 65% to 70% seen once. Germline-derived CDR1 and CDR2 are SNHLY and FYNNEI. This CDR3 is built from 13 residues. Trimming left V 7 bases short and J 6 bases short, with 14 bases between. Notes on the study in general: Rheumatoid arthritis patients showed slight TRBV07 underrepresentation, and this was not adjusted for multiple comparisons. With fewer than 85 patients examined, 7 or 8 had a largest CD8+ clone exceeding 20% of CD8+ cells. Between rheumatoid arthritis patients and age-matched healthy controls, CD8+ T-cell clonality showed no significant difference.

This clonotype was obtained from an adult with rheumatoid arthritis. Sequenced: CD8+ T cells sorted from blood. The chain recombines TRBV2 with TRBJ2-3, with a possible D match to TRBD2 (6 bases). CDR3 DNA sequence: TGTGCCAGCACTAACAATCTAGCGGATACGCAGTATTTT. This sequence encodes CASTNNLADTQYF.